The T cell receptor (beta chain) under discussion was sequenced for a study of CD8+ T cells in alopecia areata. Study-level results: Researchers report lesional scalp, most notably alopecia totalis/universalis, outstripped normal scalp in clonality. Uncertainty about whether baseline CD8+ expansion is linked to response remains, with one nonresponder.

As for this clone: Its antigen is undetermined.

Treatment here: oral pan-JAK inhibitor, 5-10 mg twice daily. Alopecia areata patients had lesional scalp punch biopsies and peripheral blood taken from them. Isolation of CD4+ and CD8+ T cells from PBMCs was achieved by sorting. Germline V gene data show CDR1 as SQVTM and CDR2 as ANQGSEA. The CDR3 extends over 14 amino acids. V shed 4 bases, J shed 2 bases, and the junction held 6 bases outside the gene matches. Reverse transcribed after extraction, RNA yielded cDNA as the sequencing template. Sequenced by immunoSEQ multiplex PCR; TCRdb stores in-frame clones only, minus some. The sample lists about 210,000 clones; more than 45% were seen once.

V is TRBV29-1 and J is TRBJ1-2; 8 bases agree with TRBD1. The material sequenced was CD4+ T cells sorted from blood, taken at week 4, from a patient treated with tofacitinib. This receptor was identified in a human donor with alopecia areata. The chain's CDR3 is CSVGGQGPNYGYTF. CDR3 in DNA: TGCAGCGTTGGTGGACAGGGTCCGAACTATGGCTACACCTTC.